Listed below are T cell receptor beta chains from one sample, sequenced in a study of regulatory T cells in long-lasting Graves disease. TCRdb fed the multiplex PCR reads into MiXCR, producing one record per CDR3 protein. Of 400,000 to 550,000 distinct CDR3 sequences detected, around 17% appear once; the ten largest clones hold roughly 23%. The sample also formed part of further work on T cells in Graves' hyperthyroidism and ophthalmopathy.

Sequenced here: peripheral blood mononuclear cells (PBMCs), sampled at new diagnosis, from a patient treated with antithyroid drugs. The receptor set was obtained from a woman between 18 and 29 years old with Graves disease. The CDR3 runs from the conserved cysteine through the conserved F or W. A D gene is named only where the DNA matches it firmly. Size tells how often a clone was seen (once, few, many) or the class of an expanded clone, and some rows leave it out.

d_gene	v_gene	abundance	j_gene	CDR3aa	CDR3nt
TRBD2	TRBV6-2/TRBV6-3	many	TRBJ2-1	CASTNGLAGYNEQFF	TGTGCCAGCACCAACGGACTAGCGGGGTACAATGAGCAGTTCTTC
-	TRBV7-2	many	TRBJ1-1	CASSVELNTEAFF	TGTGCCAGCAGCGTAGAGTTGAACACTGAAGCTTTCTTT
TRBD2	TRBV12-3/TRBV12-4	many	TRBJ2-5	CASTRHSGRAETQYF	TGTGCCAGCACCCGGCACAGCGGGAGGGCGGAGACCCAGTACTTC
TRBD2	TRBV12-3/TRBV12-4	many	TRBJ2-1	CASSSASGRAPNNEQFF	TGTGCCAGCAGTTCGGCTAGCGGGAGGGCCCCGAACAATGAGCAGTTCTTC
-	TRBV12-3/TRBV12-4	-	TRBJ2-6	CASTDSGANVLTF	TGTGCCAGCACCGACTCTGGGGCCAACGTCCTGACTTTC
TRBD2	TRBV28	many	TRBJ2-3	CASSRIVSRGSTDTQYF	TGTGCCAGCAGCCGCATTGTCTCGCGGGGGAGCACAGATACGCAGTATTTT
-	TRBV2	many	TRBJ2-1	CASSEAHGYEQFF	TGTGCCAGCAGTGAAGCGCATGGCTATGAGCAGTTCTTC
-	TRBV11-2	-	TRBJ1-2	CASSLQQAGYGYTF	TGTGCCAGCAGCTTACAACAGGCGGGATATGGCTACACCTTC
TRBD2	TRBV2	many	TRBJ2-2	CASKKTGTSALTGELFF	TGTGCCAGCAAGAAGACCGGGACTAGCGCCTTAACCGGGGAGCTGTTTTTT
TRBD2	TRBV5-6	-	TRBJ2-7	CASSRLGAGGSYNEQYF	TGTGCCAGCAGCCGGTTGGGCGCGGGAGGATCCTACAATGAGCAGTACTTC
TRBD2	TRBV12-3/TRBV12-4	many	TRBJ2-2	CASSSPGLAGGPSGELFF	TGTGCCAGCAGTTCCCCCGGACTAGCGGGAGGGCCATCCGGGGAGCTGTTTTTT
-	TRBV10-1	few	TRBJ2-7	CASSDGGYLYF	TGCGCCAGCAGTGATGGGGGGTATCTGTACTTC
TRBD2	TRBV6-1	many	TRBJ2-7	CAAGGREGYEQYF	TGTGCCGCCGGGGGGCGGGAGGGCTACGAGCAGTACTTC
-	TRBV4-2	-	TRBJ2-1	CASSQASGSVNEQFF	TGTGCCAGCAGCCAAGCAAGCGGGTCTGTAAATGAGCAGTTCTTC
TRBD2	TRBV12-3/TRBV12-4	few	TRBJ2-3	CASSFPLGLAGGDTQYF	TGTGCCAGCAGTTTCCCACTCGGACTAGCGGGAGGAGATACGCAGTATTTT
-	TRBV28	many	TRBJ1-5	CASSPNQGPLEPQHF	TGTGCCAGCAGTCCCAACCAGGGGCCACTGGAGCCCCAGCATTTT